A selection of T cell receptor beta chains follows, all from one sample in a study of CD8 T cells in Susac syndrome. Each CDR3 protein is one row after TCRdb ran MiXCR on the immunoSEQ multiplex PCR reads. Of roughly 150,000 distinct CDR3 sequences listed, 85% to 95% are singletons. Source material: CD8+ T cells from PBMCs. The source of these receptors is a human donor with multiple sclerosis. CDR3s include the opening cysteine and the closing phenylalanine or tryptophan. A D gene is named only where the DNA matches it firmly. A clone size is listed for some rows: how often the clone was seen (once, few, many), or a class if it is expanded.

NA	12	NA	TRBV9	TRBJ1-1	CASSVSEGEAFF	TGTGCCAGCAGCGTAAGTGAGGGCGAAGCTTTCTTT
NA	16	NA	TRBV19	TRBJ1-2	CASSISRREGRYGYTF	TGTGCCAGTAGTATTTCGCGCAGGGAAGGCCGCTATGGCTACACCTTC
TRBD1	13	NA	TRBV29-1	TRBJ2-7	CSVPGQHSYEQYF	TGCAGCGTCCCGGGACAGCACTCCTACGAGCAGTACTTC
TRBD1	16	NA	TRBV28	TRBJ2-2	CASSLTLTGGNGELFF	TGTGCCAGCAGTTTAACCCTAACAGGGGGCAACGGGGAGCTGTTTTTT
NA	12	NA	TRBV5-6	TRBJ2-7	CASRGAGDEQYF	TGTGCCAGCAGGGGGGCAGGGGACGAGCAGTACTTC
TRBD1	15	NA	TRBV7-9	TRBJ1-5	CASSSQGAVDQPQHF	TGTGCCAGCAGCTCCCAGGGGGCTGTCGATCAGCCCCAGCATTTT
TRBD1	14	NA	TRBV29-1	TRBJ1-2	CSVEFGRGRSGYTF	TGCAGCGTTGAATTCGGCAGGGGGCGATCTGGCTACACCTTC
TRBD1	13	NA	TRBV20-1	TRBJ1-2	CSARDRRIYGYTF	TGCAGTGCTAGGGACAGGCGGATTTATGGCTACACCTTC
TRBD2	15	NA	TRBV20-1	TRBJ2-1	CSARFLSGGGNEQFF	TGCAGTGCCCGCTTCCTTAGCGGGGGCGGCAATGAGCAGTTCTTC
NA	14	NA	TRBV27	TRBJ1-2	CASARVRQNYGYTF	TGTGCCAGCGCCCGAGTGAGGCAGAACTATGGCTACACCTTC
TRBD2	15	NA	TRBV20-1	TRBJ2-5	CSVTGRAGLQETQYF	TGCAGTGTAACGGGGAGGGCCGGGCTACAAGAGACCCAGTACTTC
TRBD1	17	NA	TRBV7-8	TRBJ2-2	CASTLPGQERNTGELFF	TGTGCCAGCACACTCCCCGGACAGGAGAGAAACACCGGGGAGCTGTTTTTT
TRBD2	16	few	TRBV3-1	TRBJ2-5	CASSRLAGGAQETQYF	TGTGCCAGCAGCCGACTAGCGGGGGGGGCACAAGAGACCCAGTACTTC
NA	14	NA	TRBV19	TRBJ1-2	CASSGPGASYGYTF	TGTGCCAGTAGTGGCCCGGGGGCCAGCTATGGCTACACCTTC
NA	13	NA	TRBV19	TRBJ1-1	CASSITLNTEAFF	TGTGCCAGTAGTATAACACTAAACACTGAAGCTTTCTTT
NA	13	NA	TRBV27	TRBJ2-7	CASSLLETYEQYF	TGTGCCAGCAGTTTATTGGAAACCTACGAGCAGTACTTC
NA	12	once	TRBV7-9	TRBJ2-1	CASSSSPNEQFF	TGTGCCAGCAGCTCCTCCCCCAATGAGCAGTTCTTC
NA	12	NA	TRBV30	TRBJ1-2	CAWQEIDYGYTF	TGTGCCTGGCAGGAAATAGACTATGGCTACACCTTC
NA	13	NA	TRBV3-1	TRBJ2-1	CASSLGGSIEQFF	TGTGCCAGCAGCCTTGGGGGCAGTATCGAGCAGTTCTTC
TRBD1	16	NA	TRBV9	TRBJ2-2	CASSARDSPNTGELFF	TGTGCCAGCAGCGCCCGGGACAGCCCGAACACCGGGGAGCTGTTTTTT
TRBD1	17	NA	TRBV4-1	TRBJ2-1	CASSPVVRGTTDNEQFF	TGCGCCAGCAGCCCAGTTGTCAGGGGGACAACGGACAATGAGCAGTTCTTC
TRBD1	15	NA	TRBV5-8	TRBJ2-7	CASSTWGTANYEQYF	TGTGCCAGCAGCACTTGGGGGACAGCGAATTACGAGCAGTACTTC
NA	16	NA	TRBV20-1	TRBJ2-3	CSASPRSQGGTDTQYF	TGCAGTGCTAGCCCCAGGTCGCAGGGAGGCACAGATACGCAGTATTTT
NA	14	NA	TRBV27	TRBJ1-2	CASSLSPGFYGYTF	TGTGCCAGCAGTTTAAGTCCGGGGTTTTATGGCTACACCTTC
NA	14	NA	TRBV3-1	TRBJ1-5	CASSQDRQNQPQHF	TGTGCCAGCAGCCAAGATAGGCAAAATCAGCCCCAGCATTTT
NA	11	once	TRBV30	TRBJ2-7	CAWVDGYEQYF	TGTGCCTGGGTGGATGGGTACGAGCAGTACTTC
NA	15	NA	TRBV20-1	TRBJ2-7	CSARGPRGTTYEQYF	TGCAGTGCTAGAGGCCCCAGGGGCACCACCTACGAGCAGTACTTC
NA	15	NA	TRBV18	TRBJ2-5	CASSPGTSYQETQYF	TGTGCCAGCTCACCGGGGACATCGTACCAAGAGACCCAGTACTTC
NA	14	NA	TRBV4-1	TRBJ2-7	CASSQDLLFSEQYF	TGCGCCAGCAGCCAAGATCTACTTTTCTCCGAGCAGTACTTC
NA	14	NA	TRBV13	TRBJ2-7	CASSPDRSVYEQYF	TGTGCCAGCAGCCCAGACAGGTCCGTCTACGAGCAGTACTTC
TRBD1	14	NA	TRBV7-8	TRBJ2-3	CAGSGTGGGDTQYF	TGTGCCGGATCCGGGACAGGGGGTGGAGATACGCAGTATTTT
NA	12	NA	TRBV29-1	TRBJ1-2	CSVDRLNYGYTF	TGCAGCGTTGACAGACTTAACTATGGCTACACCTTC
NA	15	NA	TRBV7-9	TRBJ2-1	CAFVSTQSSYNEQFF	TGTGCCTTTGTTTCGACCCAAAGCTCCTACAATGAGCAGTTCTTC
TRBD1	11	few	TRBV29-1	TRBJ1-2	CSVEDRYGYTF	TGCAGCGTTGAGGACAGGTATGGCTACACCTTC
NA	15	NA	TRBV30	TRBJ2-1	CAWSRPGRGWNEQFF	TGTGCCTGGAGTCGACCGGGACGGGGCTGGAATGAGCAGTTCTTC
TRBD1	16	NA	TRBV7-6	TRBJ2-2	CASGRRQGANTGELFF	TGTGCCAGCGGCCGGAGACAGGGCGCGAACACCGGGGAGCTGTTTTTT
NA	16	NA	TRBV29-1	TRBJ2-2	CSVAGTRGSLTGELFF	TGCAGCGTTGCCGGGACGAGGGGGTCTTTGACCGGGGAGCTGTTTTTT
TRBD1	14	NA	TRBV30	TRBJ1-1	CAWSGQGGYTEAFF	TGTGCCTGGAGTGGACAGGGAGGGTATACTGAAGCTTTCTTT
NA	13	NA	TRBV7-9	TRBJ2-7	CASSLQGIDEQYF	TGTGCCAGCAGCTTACAGGGCATCGACGAGCAGTACTTC
NA	18	NA	TRBV25-1	TRBJ1-1	CASSVLEDTDHSNTEAFF	TGTGCCAGCAGTGTACTCGAGGACACTGATCACTCAAACACTGAAGCTTTCTTT
NA	13	NA	TRBV5-1	TRBJ2-7	CASSGEDSYEQYF	TGCGCCAGCAGTGGGGAGGACTCCTACGAGCAGTACTTC
NA	15	once	TRBV14	TRBJ2-1	CASSQLGSSYNEQFF	TGTGCCAGCAGCCAGCTTGGCAGCTCCTACAATGAGCAGTTCTTC
TRBD1	16	NA	TRBV15	TRBJ2-7	CATSRERLRGSYEQYF	TGTGCCACCAGCAGAGAGCGACTCAGGGGGTCCTACGAGCAGTACTTC
NA	11	NA	TRBV25-1	TRBJ2-1	CASMMGVEQFF	TGTGCCAGCATGATGGGCGTAGAGCAGTTCTTC
TRBD1	14	NA	TRBV27	TRBJ2-2	CASSSGQYTGELFF	TGTGCCAGCAGTTCGGGACAGTACACCGGGGAGCTGTTTTTT
TRBD1	16	once	TRBV7-8	TRBJ2-7	CASSNLPGGVTYEQYF	TGTGCCAGCAGCAACTTGCCAGGGGGAGTCACCTACGAGCAGTACTTC
NA	13	NA	TRBV20-1	TRBJ1-1	CSASWGLGTEAFF	TGCAGTGCTAGTTGGGGTTTGGGCACTGAAGCTTTCTTT
NA	14	NA	TRBV12-5	TRBJ1-2	CASGFPLGSYGYTF	TGTGCTAGTGGTTTTCCGCTGGGGAGCTATGGCTACACCTTC
TRBD1	16	NA	TRBV4-3	TRBJ1-4	CASSQAPGTGIEKLFF	TGCGCCAGCAGCCAAGCCCCCGGGACAGGGATTGAAAAACTGTTTTTT
TRBD1	19	NA	TRBV27	TRBJ1-5	CASSIGAGGSYGDNQPQHF	TGTGCCAGCAGTATCGGCGCAGGGGGCTCATACGGAGACAATCAGCCCCAGCATTTT
NA	14	NA	TRBV29-1	TRBJ1-2	CSVTSGGRFYGYTF	TGCAGCGTCACCTCGGGAGGCCGCTTCTATGGCTACACCTTC
NA	15	NA	TRBV12-3/TRBV12-4	TRBJ1-2	CAILYGGRWDYGYTF	TGTGCCATTTTATACGGGGGGCGGTGGGACTATGGCTACACCTTC